The 30 T cell receptor beta chains listed next were all sequenced from one sample in a study of T cell responses to AZD1222 COVID-19 vaccine. TCRdb's copy holds only in-frame clones and misses some; the assay was immunoSEQ multiplex PCR. The sample has some 99,000 clones; about nine tenths are singletons. The source material was peripheral blood, sampled 28 days after the second AZD1222 dose. These receptors were obtained from an adult who received the AZD1222 COVID-19 vaccine.

This clone was seen only once. The rearrangement uses TRBV9 and TRBJ2-7, with 8 nucleotides matching TRBD2. Losses at the gene ends were 3 bases for V and 5 bases for J; bases not matched to a gene: 13. The CDR3 runs to 16 residues. CDR1 SGDLS and CDR2 YYNGEE come from the germline V gene. The CDR3 bases are TGTGCCAGCAGCGCTGGCGGGGGGCAGGGAATCAACGAGCAGTACTTC. It codes for CASSAGGGQGINEQYF.

The chain joins TRBV3-1 (or the pseudogene TRBV3-2) to TRBJ1-4; no reliable D call. The CDR3 is made up of 13 amino acids. V lost 4 bases and J 4 bases, leaving 7 bases between the germline ends. Germline values: CDR1 LGHDT, CDR2 YNNKEL (reference sequence). For the CDR3, the DNA is TGTGCCAGCAGCCTCGGGATTAATGAAAAACTGTTTTTT. Translating gives CASSLGINEKLFF.

This clone was picked up a small number of times. This chain connects TRBV2 to TRBJ1-6; TRBD1 matches 7 bases. The length of the CDR3 is 16 residues. CDR1 is SNHLY and CDR2 is FYNNEI in the germline V gene. J gave up 1 base and V 8 bases, and 8 bases lay outside the gene matches. The CDR3 DNA reads as TGTGCCAGCCTAGGACAGGTGGGGTCCTATAATTCACCCCTCCACTTT. Translating it yields CASLGQVGSYNSPLHF.

The sample holds one count of this clone. CDR3 sequence reads: CASSFGSQAGATNEKLFF. Here the CDR3 DNA reads TGTGCCAGCAGTTTTGGCTCTCAAGCGGGGGCAACTAATGAAAAACTGTTTTTT. The chain carries TRBV28 and TRBJ1-4; possible D gene TRBD1, 5 bases. V was pared by 3 bases and J by 0 bases, with 17 bases between. The CDR3 extends over 18 amino acids. Germline values: CDR1 MDHEN, CDR2 SYDVKM. The full variable domain, in which reference TRBV28 and TRBJ1-4 provide the parts outside the CDR3, is DVKVTQSSRYLVKRTGEKVFLECVQDMDHENMFWYRQDPGLGLRLIYFSYDVKMKEKGDIPEGYSVSREKKERFSLILESASTNQTSMYLCASSFGSQAGATNEKLFFGSGTQLSVL.

The gene calls are TRBV10-3 and TRBJ1-6; TRBD1 might be the D (5 bases). This CDR3 region has 14 residues. V was cut by 7 bases and J by 7 bases, with 14 bases left in between. Germline V gene sequence: CDR1 ENHRY, CDR2 SYGVKD. In DNA, the CDR3 is TGTGCCATCAATCATGCAGGGTCCAATTCACCCCTCCACTTT. It translates to CAINHAGSNSPLHF.

J is TRBJ1-2 and V is TRBV5-1, with 7 bases matching TRBD1. The V segment lost 0 bases and the J segment 2 bases; nucleotides outside the gene matches: 4. The CDR3 runs 15 residues. The germline V gene encodes CDR1 SGHRS and CDR2 YFSETQ. CDR3 region: CASSLDRGGNYGYTF. As DNA, the CDR3 is TGCGCCAGCAGCTTGGACAGGGGAGGCAACTATGGCTACACCTTC.

The V call is TRBV6-1, the J call TRBJ2-7; D is unclear. The CDR3 covers 16 residues. Trimming took off 0 bases at V and 3 bases at J, with 15 bases between the two ends. CDR1 is MNHNS, CDR2 SASEGT, per germline. CDR3 loop: CASSEALPGDLYEQYF. The CDR3 DNA reads TGTGCCAGCAGTGAAGCGCTTCCTGGGGATCTCTACGAGCAGTACTTC.

This chain's CDR3 is CASSAETGNSPLHF. The CDR3 bases are TGTGCCAGCAGCGCAGAGACCGGGAATTCACCCCTCCACTTT. The chain is built from TRBV7-3 and TRBJ1-6; D remains ambiguous. From germline, CDR1 is SGHTA and CDR2 FQGTGA. Between the trimmed V and J ends, which lost 5 bases and 7 bases, there was a span of 12 bases. The CDR3 is 14 residues long.

The genes are TRBV9 and TRBJ1-4, with TRBD1 matching over 8 bases. CDR1 is SGDLS, CDR2 YYNGEE, per germline. The trim removed 3 bases at V and 3 bases at J, leaving 4 bases unmatched. The CDR3 length is 15 residues. For the CDR3, the DNA is TGTGCCAGCAGCGCTCTACAGGGGGCTAATGAAAAACTGTTTTTT. Protein product: CASSALQGANEKLFF.

The rearrangement links TRBV24-1 to TRBJ2-7, with TRBD2 as a possible D gene (6 bases). The V end was cut by 9 bases, the J end by 6 bases, with 17 bases between. Looked up from germline, CDR1 is KGHDR and CDR2 is SFDVKD. This CDR3 has 13 residues. CDR3: CATEGTRGGEQYF. In nucleotides, the CDR3 is TGTGCCACCGAGGGCACTAGGGGAGGCGAGCAGTACTTC.

The V gene is TRBV18, the J gene TRBJ1-2; D is uncertain. The V end was cut by 2 bases, the J end by 3 bases, with 7 bases between. CDR3 length: 13 amino acids. Germline-derived CDR1 and CDR2 are KGHSH and LQKENI. The CDR3 loop is CASSPGSDYGYTF. For the CDR3, the DNA is TGTGCCAGCTCACCAGGGTCAGACTATGGCTACACCTTC.

The chain recombines TRBV6-6 with TRBJ2-7; possibly TRBD1 for D (5 bases). The CDR3 has 13 amino acids. Germline assignment: CDR1 MNHNY and CDR2 SVGAGI (reference sequence). Trimming cost V 2 bases and J 3 bases, with 8 bases left between them. The CDR3 loop is CASSYTDNYEQYF. Here the CDR3 DNA reads TGTGCCAGCAGTTACACGGACAACTACGAGCAGTACTTC.

The rearrangement uses TRBV15 and TRBJ2-2; D uncertain. Germline CDR1 and CDR2: LNHNV and YYDKDF (reference sequence). V shed 9 bases and J shed 1 base, with 9 bases lying between them. The CDR3 has 13 amino acids. The CDR3 DNA reads TGTGCCACTGCCCCCCGGAACACCGGGGAGCTGTTTTTT. It yields the protein CATAPRNTGELFF. The full variable domain, its missing parts supplied by reference TRBV15 and TRBJ2-2, is DAMVIQNPRYQVTQFGKPVTLSCSQTLNHNVMYWYQQKSSQAPKLLFHYYDKDFNNEADTPDNFQSRRPNTSFCFLDIRSPGLGDTAMYLCATAPRNTGELFFGEGSRLTVL.

J is TRBJ2-1 and V is TRBV3-1 (or the pseudogene TRBV3-2), with unresolved D. V was clipped by 0 bases and J by 2 bases, with 20 bases between them. Germline V gene lookup returns CDR1 LGHDT and CDR2 YNNKEL (reference sequence). The CDR3 is 19 amino acids. DNA for the CDR3: TGTGCCAGCAGCCAAGAATCGCTTGGTGGTGGACGTACCTACAATGAGCAGTTCTTC. It specifies CASSQESLGGGRTYNEQFF.

The chain recombines TRBV10-3 with TRBJ2-7, with TRBD1 identical over 7 bases. Germline-derived CDR1 and CDR2 are ENHRY and SYGVKD. Losses at the gene ends were 6 bases for V and 5 bases for J; bases not matched to a gene: 13. The CDR3 consists of 15 residues. The CDR3 region is CAISAPATGWDEQYF. CDR3 bases: TGTGCCATCAGCGCGCCCGCGACAGGGTGGGACGAGCAGTACTTC.

This clone was detected only once. The rearrangement links TRBV6-1 to TRBJ2-7; 7 bases line up with TRBD1. This CDR3 comprises 15 residues. Germline CDR1 reads MNHNS; CDR2 reads SASEGT. The V and J ends lost 0 bases and 5 bases, in that order; junction bases with no gene match: 7. This CDR3 is CASSEAHWQGDEQYF. In DNA, the CDR3 is TGTGCCAGCAGTGAAGCGCATTGGCAGGGGGACGAGCAGTACTTC.

The sample holds a few counts of this clone. This rearrangement joins TRBV18 to TRBJ2-1; 8 bases agree with TRBD1. V dropped 3 bases and J dropped 3; count of bases not matched to a gene: 7. The CDR3 is 16 residues long. Germline lookup yields CDR1 KGHSH and CDR2 LQKENI. CDR3 sequence reads: CASSPPGQASYNEQFF. Here the CDR3 DNA reads TGTGCCAGCTCACCCCCGGGACAGGCTAGCTACAATGAGCAGTTCTTC.

CDR3 residues: CASSLRVGEQYF. The CDR3 DNA sequence: TGTGCCAGCAGTTTACGCGTCGGCGAGCAGTACTTC. The rearrangement links TRBV28 to TRBJ2-7; D is undetermined. Trimming left V 2 bases short and J 6 bases short, with 8 bases between. Germline loops: CDR1 MDHEN, CDR2 SYDVKM. The CDR3 runs 12 residues.

V is TRBV6-5 and J is TRBJ2-7, with TRBD2 matching 13 bases. In germline, CDR1 is MNHEY, CDR2 SVGAGI. Trimming removed 11 bases from V and 2 bases from J; junction bases left unmatched: 3. The CDR3 is 13 residues long. CDR3 bases: TGTGCCGTTGGGACTAGCGGGACCTACGAGCAGTACTTC. This translates into CAVGTSGTYEQYF.

This chain links TRBV18 with TRBJ1-5; TRBD1 aligns across 9 bases. The germline CDR1 and CDR2 sequences are KGHSH and LQKENI. This CDR3 is 16 amino acids long. Trimming removed 3 bases from V and 7 bases from J; junction bases left unmatched: 10. CDR3 sequence (DNA): TGTGCCAGCTCACCCGGGACAGGGAGGGTAGGACAGCCCCAGCATTTT. Its protein is CASSPGTGRVGQPQHF.

This clone showed up just once. The J gene is TRBJ1-2, the V gene TRBV3-1 (or the pseudogene TRBV3-2), with 7 bases matching TRBD1. CDR1 and CDR2 (germline): LGHDT, YNNKEL (reference sequence). This CDR3 has 13 amino acids. The J segment lost 4 bases and the V segment lost 5 bases, leaving 4 bases of the junction unmatched. The CDR3: CASSNDRVYGYTF. The CDR3 DNA is TGTGCCAGCAGCAATGACAGGGTCTATGGCTACACCTTC.

V and J are TRBV7-8 and TRBJ2-5, with TRBD2 matching over 12 bases. CDR1 and CDR2 (germline): SGHVS, FQNEAQ. The junction had 13 bases not matched to a gene; V was cut back by 5 bases and J by 3 bases. This CDR3 has 18 amino acids. The CDR3 sequence is CASSKLTSGRSVKETQYF. CDR3 DNA: TGTGCCAGCAGCAAGCTGACTAGCGGGAGATCAGTGAAAGAGACCCAGTACTTC. Combining the CDR3 with reference TRBV7-8 and TRBJ2-5 gives the whole variable domain GAGVSQSPRYKVAKRGQDVALRCDPISGHVSLFWYQQALGQGPEFLTYFQNEAQLDKSGLPSDRFFAERPEGSVSTLKIQRTQQEDSAVYLCASSKLTSGRSVKETQYFGPGTRLLVL.

In its sample, this clone was seen once. The chain links TRBV30 to TRBJ1-3; perhaps TRBD1 as D (6 bases). Trimming left V 1 base short and J 2 bases short, with 9 bases between. The length of the CDR3 is 14 residues. CDR1 is GTSNPN and CDR2 is SVGIG in the germline V gene (reference sequence). For the CDR3, the DNA is TGTGCCTGGAGTGCCCCAGGGGCTGGAAACACCATATATTTT. As protein: CAWSAPGAGNTIYF.

This clone came up once. V gene TRBV12-3 or TRBV12-4 combines with J gene TRBJ1-2; 7 positions agree with TRBD1. The CDR3 extends over 13 amino acids. The ends lost 7 bases at V and 7 bases at J; junction bases unmatched: 9. The CDR3 coding sequence is TGTGCCAGCACTGAACAGGGGTGGAGTGGCTACACCTTC. Translated, it gives CASTEQGWSGYTF.

The rearrangement links TRBV6-1 to TRBJ2-2; 9 bases fit TRBD1. CDR1 MNHNS and CDR2 SASEGT come from the germline V gene. This CDR3 region has 16 residues. V lost 4 bases, J lost 0 bases, and 3 bases stayed unmatched. The CDR3 DNA is TGTGCCAGCAGTGCGTGGACAGGGGCGAACACCGGGGAGCTGTTTTTT. It is translated as CASSAWTGANTGELFF.

This clone was recorded once. The rearrangement joins TRBV29-1 to TRBJ2-2, with no clear D. Deletions cut 1 base from V and 1 base from J, with 4 bases between. The CDR3 covers 13 residues. The germline V gene has CDR1 SQVTM and CDR2 ANQGSEA. The CDR3 spells CSVEGENTGELFF. Here the CDR3 DNA reads TGCAGCGTTGAAGGGGAGAACACCGGGGAGCTGTTTTTT.

Only one count was recorded for this clone. This chain connects TRBV3-1 (or the pseudogene TRBV3-2) to TRBJ1-4, with D possibly TRBD1 on 6 matching bases. V was shortened by 1 base and J by 4 bases, with 16 bases between the two germline ends. The CDR3 extends over 17 amino acids. Germline values: CDR1 LGHDT, CDR2 YNNKEL (reference sequence). In DNA, the CDR3 is TGTGCCAGCAGCCAAGGGCGCTTTGGACAGCATAATGAAAAACTGTTTTTT. As protein: CASSQGRFGQHNEKLFF.

The CDR3: CASSLVGVGKREGNEQFF. As DNA, the CDR3 is TGTGCCAGCAGTTTAGTCGGGGTTGGGAAGCGGGAGGGCAATGAGCAGTTCTTC. The rearrangement links TRBV27 to TRBJ2-1, with 10 bases fitting TRBD2. After removal of 2 bases from V and 6 bases from J, the junction contained 13 bases not matched to a gene. CDR3 size: 18 residues. Germline CDR1 and CDR2: MNHEY and SMNVEV (reference sequence).

DNA of the CDR3: TGCAGTGCTTTTTTTTCTGGCGGCTACACCTTC. Translated, it gives CSAFFSGGYTF. The V call is TRBV20-1, the J call TRBJ1-2, with no clear D. The V end was cut by 5 bases, the J end by 8 bases, with 12 bases between. The CDR3 is made up of 11 amino acids. From germline, CDR1 is DFQATT and CDR2 SNEGSKA (reference sequence).

As concerns this clone: An end of the junction does not agree with germline; a read error may underlie this. The gene calls are TRBV9 and TRBJ2-6, with 9 positions matching TRBD1. CDR1 is SGDLS, CDR2 YYNGEE, per germline. The CDR3 length is 14 residues. CDR3 sequence reads: CASSVEGTGTGTNF. CDR3 in DNA: TGTGCCAGCAGCGTAGAGGGCACCGGGACAGGGACCAATTTC. The full variable domain, its missing parts supplied by reference TRBV9 and TRBJ2-6, is DSGVTQTPKHLITATGQRVTLRCSPRSGDLSVYWYQQSLDQGLQFLIQYYNGEERAKGNILERFSAQQFPDLHSELNLSSLELGDSALYFCASSVEGTGTGTNFGAGSRLTVL.